The T cell receptor (beta chain) described here comes from a study of cytomegalovirus exposure and HLA in healthy donors. CDR3 size: 14 residues. V shed 0 bases and J shed 2 bases, with 5 bases lying between them. The germline gives CDR1 SGHTA, CDR2 FQGTGA. Concerning this clone: Different DNA sequences within this sample yield the same CDR3.

The PCR was carried out with 60 Vbeta primers and 13 Jbeta primers. Here immunoSEQ multiplex PCR was the method, and the copy in TCRdb shows in-frame clones only, minus some. The profile covers about 170,000 clones, with roughly 80% appearing a single time and approximately 2% taken by the ten largest. Sequencing used PBMCs. The chain links TRBV7-3 to TRBJ1-3; D may be TRBD1 (5 bases). The TCR comes from a female donor in good health and CMV-seronegative. This CDR3 reads CASSLTGPGNTIYF. CDR3 sequence (DNA): TGTGCCAGCAGCTTAACGGGGCCTGGAAACACCATATATTTT.